The present TCR beta chain was sequenced within a study of monozygotic twins with inflammatory bowel disease. CDR1 SGHVS and CDR2 FQNEAQ come from the germline V gene. This CDR3 has 15 residues. TCRdb reprocessed the 5' RACE reads and keeps a single row for each CDR3 protein, giving no DNA. Its table records approximately 330,000 distinct CDR3 sequences. The sequencing sample was made of blood. This receptor was obtained from a human donor with ulcerative colitis or Crohn's disease, or a healthy co-twin of an affected twin (not recorded which). The chain is built from TRBV7-8 and TRBJ2-7; absent DNA, TCRdb's TRBD1 call cannot be checked. The CDR3 loop is CASSLRRDRSYEQYF.